The 12 T cell receptor beta chains below come from one sample, sequenced in a study of OX40 agonist ivuxolimab in advanced cancers. The library relied on the immunoSEQ multiplex PCR assay. TCRdb obtained this table from immuneACCESS and retained in-frame rearrangements with V and J assigned. These tables miss some clones; where compared with another copy, unresolved V genes account for less than half of the shortfall, and the remainder is unexplained. This sample lists 60,000 to 95,000 clones; 90% were detected once. The top ten hold 0.37% of the sample. The specimen was CD4+ or CD8+ T cells sorted from blood, collected in a trial of the OX40 agonist ivuxolimab. These receptors originate from an adult with an advanced solid tumor such as melanoma, head and neck, liver or kidney cancer.

The J gene is TRBJ2-3, the V gene TRBV30, with a possible D match to TRBD2 (7 bases). CDR1 is GTSNPN and CDR2 is SVGIG in the germline V gene (reference sequence). The length of the CDR3 is 15 residues. V lost 3 bases to trimming and J lost 5 bases, with 18 bases between them. The CDR3 loop is CAWRHGGASRDTQYF. In DNA, the CDR3 is TGTGCCTGGAGACATGGGGGGGCTTCGAGAGATACGCAGTATTTT.

The J gene is TRBJ2-3, the V gene TRBV28; 9 bases are a match to TRBD2. Germline CDR1 reads MDHEN; CDR2 reads SYDVKM. V shed 7 bases and J 5 bases; nucleotides not matched to a gene: 7. CDR3 length equals 14 residues. CDR3 DNA: TGTGCCAGCAATAGCGGGGGCCCGGGAGATACGCAGTATTTT. Amino acids: CASNSGGPGDTQYF.

This chain uses TRBV7-2 with TRBJ2-3; D is undetermined. The CDR3 totals 15 residues. Germline V gives CDR1 SGHTA, CDR2 FQGNSA. V gave up 5 bases and J gave up 4 bases, with 16 bases separating them. The CDR3 is CASSTQASGPDTQYF. The CDR3 DNA sequence: TGTGCCAGCAGCACCCAGGCATCTGGCCCAGATACGCAGTATTTT.

The J gene is TRBJ1-1, the V gene TRBV29-1, with D perhaps matching TRBD1 (5 bases). Per the germline V gene, CDR1 is SQVTM and CDR2 is ANQGSEA. The CDR3 is 12 amino acids. V lost 8 bases and J lost 3, with 13 bases in between. The CDR3: CSFKRGDTEAFF. CDR3 bases: TGCAGCTTCAAGAGGGGTGACACTGAAGCTTTCTTT.

This chain connects TRBV5-1 to TRBJ2-1; a weak D match, TRBD2 (5 bases). Germline assignment: CDR1 SGHRS and CDR2 YFSETQ. The CDR3 consists of 14 residues. Trimming took 2 bases from V and 4 from J, leaving 10 bases between them. The CDR3: CASSLGAEYNEQFF. CDR3 bases: TGCGCCAGCAGCTTAGGAGCGGAGTACAATGAGCAGTTCTTC.

The V and J genes are TRBV4-3 and TRBJ2-1, with 15 bases identical to TRBD2. V lost 1 base, J lost 2 bases, and 9 bases stayed unmatched. Germline V gene data show CDR1 as LGHNA and CDR2 as YSLEER. The CDR3 spans 20 residues. Here the CDR3 reads CASSQALGLAGGSPYNEQFF. In DNA form, the CDR3 reads TGCGCCAGCAGCCAAGCTTTGGGACTAGCGGGAGGCTCACCCTACAATGAGCAGTTCTTC.

V usage is TRBV6-5 and J usage is TRBJ2-1; D might be TRBD1 (6 bases). Germline assignment: CDR1 MNHEY and CDR2 SVGAGI. Trimming shortened V by 5 bases and J by 4 bases, and 12 bases separated the two germline ends. The CDR3 extends over 14 amino acids. CDR3 bases: TGTGCCAGCAGTCTTTCGGACAGTTACAATGAGCAGTTCTTC. Residues: CASSLSDSYNEQFF.

The CDR3 loop reads CASRTKGEPGELFF. The CDR3 DNA reads TGTGCCAGTAGAACCAAAGGGGAACCCGGGGAGCTGTTTTTT. The gene calls are TRBV19 and TRBJ2-2; D possibly corresponds to TRBD1 (5 bases). CDR1 and CDR2 from the germline V gene are LNHDA and SQIVND (reference sequence). With 6 bases removed from V and 6 bases from J, the gap between germline ends came to 14 bases. This CDR3 has 14 amino acids.

The chain carries TRBV27 and TRBJ1-1; possible D gene TRBD1, 5 bases. Trimming removed 7 bases from V and 6 bases from J, with 18 bases in between. CDR3 length equals 14 residues. Germline V CDR1 and CDR2: MNHEY, SMNVEV (reference sequence). CDR3 amino acids: CASTLEGRSAEAFF. CDR3 nucleotides: TGTGCCAGCACTCTGGAGGGGAGGAGCGCTGAAGCTTTCTTT.

The genes are TRBV21-1 and TRBJ2-7; no DNA check was done on the table's D call, TRBD2. TRBV21-1 is noted as a pseudogene. The CDR3 length is 16 residues. CDR3 protein: CASSKGGRAGTYEQYF. The CDR3, as DNA: TGTGCCAGCAGCAAAGGGGGTCGAGCGGGGACCTACGAGCAGTACTTC.

This chain uses TRBV6-4 with TRBJ1-1; TRBD1 matches at 7 bases. CDR3 length equals 14 residues. The V and J ends lost 6 bases and 1 base, in that order; junction bases with no gene match: 5. Germline CDR1 reads MRHNA; CDR2 reads SNTAGT. CDR3 coding DNA: TGTGCCAGCAGCCGGACAGGAGGGAACACTGAAGCTTTCTTT. This gives the protein CASSRTGGNTEAFF.

The rearrangement joins TRBV7-8 to TRBJ2-7, with D unresolved. CDR1 and CDR2 from the germline V gene are SGHVS and FQNEAQ. This CDR3 region has 15 residues. Trimming left V 0 bases short and J 3 bases short, with 12 bases between. This CDR3 is CASSLAPDWGYEQYF. Here the CDR3 DNA reads TGTGCCAGCAGCTTAGCTCCCGACTGGGGCTACGAGCAGTACTTC.